This T cell receptor beta chain was identified in a study of tumor and adjacent non-tumor tissue in lung cancer. Study-level information: Histology: under 15 adenocarcinoma, a couple of squamous cell carcinoma, 1 small cell lung cancer.

V trimming: 10 bases; J trimming: 8 bases; junction bases outside the gene matches: 4. CDR3 length equals 11 residues. CDR1 is MNHEY, CDR2 SVGEGT, per germline. RNA was extracted from bulk tissue without any cell sorting. TCRbeta libraries were built with three rounds of nested PCR, modified from ARM-PCR. In TCRdb, the multiplex PCR reads were re-called with MiXCR into one record per CDR3 protein. The data show about 93,000 distinct CDR3 sequences, roughly 66% seen once. The receptor comes from a man between 60 and 75 years old with non-small cell lung cancer. Specimen: lung tumor tissue. The chain joins TRBV6-2 or TRBV6-3 to TRBJ2-2; TRBD1 aligns across 7 bases. Written as DNA, the CDR3 is TGTGCCATGGGGGACAGTGGGGAGCTGTTTTTT. This codes for CAMGDSGELFF.